The 32 T cell receptor beta chains reported below all come from one sample, sequenced in a study of regulatory T cells in long-lasting Graves disease. Researchers made TCR beta libraries by using iRepertoire HTBI primers and running Arm-PCR on CDR3 regions. TCRdb itself ran the multiplex PCR reads through MiXCR, one entry per CDR3 protein. The sample carries around 450,000 distinct CDR3 sequences, about 22% recorded once. As to time point: persistent/refractory GD, antithyroid drugs over 5 years with positive TRAb. Making the TCR library involved RNA that had been extracted from PBMCs. The sequencing used peripheral blood mononuclear cells (PBMCs), collected when the disease was refractory, from a patient treated with antithyroid drugs. The receptors stem from a female donor with Graves disease.

The V and J genes are TRBV4-1 and TRBJ1-4, with D uncertain. This CDR3 is built from 15 residues. Germline V lookup: CDR1 MGHRA, CDR2 YSYEKL. The V end lost 0 bases, the J end lost 8 bases, and 13 bases lay between the germline ends. CDR3 sequence (DNA): TGCGCCAGCAGCCAAGATAGGTGGGGTAGCGAAAAACTGTTTTTT. Its translation: CASSQDRWGSEKLFF.

A remark on this clonotype: The conserved phenylalanine or tryptophan is not found at the CDR3 terminus, so this likely reflects a read error. This rearrangement joins TRBV4-1 to TRBJ2-5; D is possibly TRBD1 (5 bases). Germline V lookup: CDR1 MGHRA, CDR2 YSYEKL. CDR3 size: 14 residues. V was shortened by 1 base and J by 2 bases, with 8 bases between the two germline ends. CDR3 nucleotides: TGCGCCAGCAGCCAAGCACAGGCTCAAGAGACCCAGTACCTC. Protein product: CASSQAQAQETQYL.

This clonotype was counted many times. The V and J genes are TRBV28 and TRBJ2-2, with D tentatively TRBD1 (6 bases). Looked up from germline, CDR1 is MDHEN and CDR2 is SYDVKM. The germline V and J ends were trimmed by 3 bases and 0 bases, with 8 bases remaining between them. The CDR3 loop spans 15 amino acids. The CDR3 is CASSFYRANTGELFF. The CDR3 nucleotides read TGTGCCAGCAGTTTCTACAGGGCGAACACCGGGGAGCTGTTTTTT.

This clonotype was seen repeatedly, ten times or more. The CDR3, as DNA: TGTGCCAGCAGTCATCGTTCAGAGACCCAGTACTTC. This gives the protein CASSHRSETQYF. The rearrangement joins TRBV7-2 to TRBJ2-5; no clear D. Per the germline V gene, CDR1 is SGHTA and CDR2 is FQGNSA. Trimming took off 6 bases at V and 4 bases at J, with 9 bases between the two ends. The CDR3 totals 12 residues.

This sequence joins TRBV6-1 and TRBJ1-5; D gene unclear. This CDR3 has 13 amino acids. Germline lookup yields CDR1 MNHNS and CDR2 SASEGT. Trimming pared 8 bases from V and 7 bases from J, leaving 15 bases between. This CDR3 is CASLIVRRQPQHF. The CDR3 bases are TGTGCCAGCCTCATCGTCAGAAGACAGCCCCAGCATTTT.

This clonotype has ten or more counts. The chain employs TRBV6-1 and TRBJ1-1; the match to TRBD1 covers 9 bases. The CDR3 spans 12 residues. The germline CDR1 and CDR2 sequences are MNHNS and SASEGT. Germline trimming cut 10 bases from V and 3 bases from J; bases unmatched to any gene: 3. The CDR3 is CATRQGDTEAFF. The CDR3 DNA is TGTGCCACCAGACAGGGGGACACTGAAGCTTTCTTT.

This clonotype appeared many times. The chain is built from TRBV30 and TRBJ2-7; D not resolved. The CDR3 is 12 residues long. Germline V gene sequence: CDR1 GTSNPN, CDR2 SVGIG (reference sequence). V dropped 0 bases and J dropped 6 bases, with 9 bases sitting between them. The CDR3 is CAWSVYGFEQYF. CDR3 sequence (DNA): TGTGCCTGGAGTGTATATGGGTTCGAGCAGTACTTC. Full variable domain (outside the CDR3, taken from reference TRBV30 and TRBJ2-7): SQTIHQWPATLVQPVGSPLSLECTVEGTSNPNLYWYRQAAGRGLQLLFYSVGIGQISSEVPQNLSASRPQDRQFILSSKKLLLSDSGFYLCAWSVYGFEQYFGPGTRLTVT.

The table lists this clonotype with many counts. This sequence joins TRBV24-1 and TRBJ1-2; 8 nucleotides align to TRBD1. The CDR3 totals 16 residues. Germline V CDR1 and CDR2: KGHDR, SFDVKD. J gave up 4 bases and V 0 bases, and 6 bases lay outside the gene matches. CDR3 sequence reads: CATSDLQPTGGYGYTF. CDR3 bases: TGTGCCACCAGTGATTTGCAACCAACAGGGGGCTATGGCTACACCTTC.

For this clonotype: A single base separates this from a much larger clone, so it may be a read error. The chain has TRBV12-3 or TRBV12-4 and TRBJ1-2, with D tentatively TRBD1 (5 bases). The CDR3 is 14 amino acids. The germline V and J ends were trimmed by 11 bases and 3 bases, with 19 bases remaining between them. The CDR3 sequence is CARTIPGTDYGYTF. The CDR3 nucleotides are TGTGCCCGCACCATCCCCGGGACGGACTATGGCTACACCTTC.

This clonotype was detected many times. This chain uses TRBV11-2 with TRBJ2-7; D ambiguous. The V gene's germline CDR1 is SGHAT and CDR2 FQNNGV. There are 15 residues in the CDR3. The ends were cut back, 6 bases at V and 3 bases at J, with 18 bases in the middle. The DNA for the CDR3 is TGTGCCAGCAGACGTGGAGCTAGACCTTACTACGAGCAGTACTTC. It specifies CASRRGARPYYEQYF.

This chain links TRBV19 with TRBJ1-5; D unclear. The V end was cut by 6 bases, the J end by 0 bases, with 18 bases between. Germline V gene lookup returns CDR1 LNHDA and CDR2 SQIVND (reference sequence). This CDR3 is built from 17 residues. This chain's CDR3 is CASSGEGRRYSNQPQHF. The CDR3, as DNA: TGTGCCAGTAGCGGCGAGGGTCGGCGCTATAGCAATCAGCCCCAGCATTTT.

The rearrangement joins TRBV27 to TRBJ2-3, with D uncertain. Trimming pared 2 bases from V and 6 bases from J, leaving 9 bases between. Germline V gene sequence: CDR1 MNHEY, CDR2 SMNVEV (reference sequence). The CDR3 is 13 residues long. The chain's CDR3 is CASSLGNMDTQYF. The CDR3 nucleotides are TGTGCCAGCAGTTTAGGGAACATGGATACGCAGTATTTT.

The V call is TRBV4-1, the J call TRBJ1-2; D unclear. There are 13 residues in the CDR3. Germline V gene sequence: CDR1 MGHRA, CDR2 YSYEKL. V lost 2 bases to trimming and J lost 4 bases, with 8 bases between them. As DNA, the CDR3 is TGCGCCAGCAGCCAAAGAAACCTCTATGGCTACACCTTC. Its protein is CASSQRNLYGYTF.

This clonotype turned up a few times. The rearrangement uses TRBV6-5 and TRBJ2-7; D is uncertain. This CDR3 contains 13 residues. Per germline, CDR1 MNHEY and CDR2 SVGAGI. The V and J ends lost 4 bases and 5 bases respectively, with 12 bases between them. The CDR3, as DNA: TGTGCCAGCAGTTTAGGAATTCAAGACGAGCAGTACTTC. Residues: CASSLGIQDEQYF.

This clonotype occurred a few times. The rearrangement links TRBV27 to TRBJ2-7; TRBD2 is a possible D gene (5 bases). V was trimmed by 6 bases and J by 0 bases, leaving 12 bases between them. Germline lookup yields CDR1 MNHEY and CDR2 SMNVEV (reference sequence). This CDR3 comprises 14 residues. The CDR3 protein is CASSVRGSSYEQYF. The DNA of the CDR3 is TGTGCCAGCAGCGTCAGAGGGTCCTCCTACGAGCAGTACTTC.

This clonotype was counted a few times. CDR3 loop: CASSFPRLRETQYF. In nucleotides, the CDR3 is TGTGCCAGCAGTTTCCCCCGGTTGAGGGAGACCCAGTACTTC. J is TRBJ2-5 and V is TRBV6-4; D not certain. Germline V gives CDR1 MRHNA, CDR2 SNTAGT. There are 14 residues in the CDR3. Trimming pared 5 bases from V and 5 bases from J, leaving 15 bases between.

This clonotype was seen a single time. This chain connects TRBV29-1 to TRBJ1-1; D call uncertain. The V gene lost 4 bases and the J gene lost 2 bases, with 14 bases spanning the gap. The CDR3 has 14 amino acids. The V gene's germline CDR1 is SQVTM and CDR2 ANQGSEA. This CDR3 reads CSVGFVTSNTEAFF. Here the CDR3 DNA reads TGCAGCGTTGGTTTTGTGACCTCCAACACTGAAGCTTTCTTT. Complete variable domain (other parts from reference TRBV29-1 and TRBJ1-1): SAVISQKPSRDICQRGTSLTIQCQVDSQVTMMFWYRQQPGQSLTLIATANQGSEATYESGFVIDKFPISRPNLTFSTLTVSNMSPEDSSIYLCSVGFVTSNTEAFFGQGTRLTVV.

This clonotype was recorded at least ten times. The rearrangement joins TRBV19 to TRBJ1-2; a possible D gene is TRBD1 (5 bases). Trimming pared 1 base from V and 2 bases from J, leaving 11 bases between. Germline V gene lookup returns CDR1 LNHDA and CDR2 SQIVND (reference sequence). CDR3 size: 15 residues. This CDR3 is CASSIAGTPNYGYTF. The CDR3 DNA follows: TGTGCCAGTAGTATAGCCGGGACGCCGAACTATGGCTACACCTTC.

In this sample, this clonotype turned up a few times. V gene TRBV11-2 combines with J gene TRBJ2-7, with TRBD1 identical over 7 bases. V lost 1 base to trimming and J lost 6 bases; unmatched junction nucleotides: 15. The CDR3 length is 17 residues. Germline assignment: CDR1 SGHAT and CDR2 FQNNGV. The CDR3 reads CASSLVPQGPLYSEQYF. For the CDR3, the DNA is TGTGCCAGCAGCTTAGTTCCACAGGGGCCCCTATATAGCGAGCAGTACTTC. Full variable domain (rest looked up from reference TRBV11-2 and TRBJ2-7): EAGVAQSPRYKIIEKRQSVAFWCNPISGHATLYWYQQILGQGPKLLIQFQNNGVVDDSQLPKDRFSAERLKGVDSTLKIQPAKLEDSAVYLCASSLVPQGPLYSEQYFGPGTRLTVT.

The V and J genes are TRBV28 and TRBJ2-2; D unclear. Per germline, CDR1 MDHEN and CDR2 SYDVKM. The ends were cut back, 8 bases at V and 6 bases at J, with 7 bases in the middle. This CDR3 region has 11 residues. CDR3 loop: CASELSGELFF. The CDR3 nucleotides read TGTGCCAGCGAACTCTCCGGGGAGCTGTTTTTT.

This clonotype has a handful of counts. The V and J genes are TRBV28 and TRBJ2-3; D is uncertain. V lost 5 bases, J lost 2 bases, and 14 bases lay in between. Germline V gene sequence: CDR1 MDHEN, CDR2 SYDVKM. There are 15 residues in the CDR3. This CDR3 is CASSTPQGSTDTQYF. CDR3 DNA: TGTGCCAGCAGTACTCCCCAAGGGTCCACAGATACGCAGTATTTT.

This chain joins TRBV28 and TRBJ2-7; D gene unclear. Trimming removed 1 base from V and 5 bases from J, with 6 bases in between. The CDR3 contains 12 residues. CDR1 is MDHEN, CDR2 SYDVKM, per germline. The CDR3 protein is CASSLYRDEQYF. The CDR3 DNA reads as TGTGCCAGCAGTTTATATAGGGACGAGCAGTACTTC. Full variable domain (remainder filled in from reference TRBV28 and TRBJ2-7): DVKVTQSSRYLVKRTGEKVFLECVQDMDHENMFWYRQDPGLGLRLIYFSYDVKMKEKGDIPEGYSVSREKKERFSLILESASTNQTSMYLCASSLYRDEQYFGPGTRLTVT.

The chain joins TRBV6-5 to TRBJ1-1; the D gene is possibly TRBD1 (6 bases). The CDR3 runs 15 residues. CDR1 and CDR2 (germline): MNHEY, SVGAGI. With 2 bases removed from V and 4 bases from J, the gap between germline ends came to 14 bases. The CDR3: CASSYAGDQGTEAFF. The CDR3 DNA reads as TGTGCCAGCAGTTACGCAGGGGACCAGGGCACTGAAGCTTTCTTT.

V gene TRBV9 combines with J gene TRBJ1-5; D possibly corresponds to TRBD1 (6 bases). Germline lookup yields CDR1 SGDLS and CDR2 YYNGEE. Trimming shortened V by 3 bases and J by 1 base, and 11 bases separated the two germline ends. This CDR3 contains 15 residues. CDR3 amino acids: CASSEGGGSNQPQHF. CDR3 DNA: TGTGCCAGCAGCGAGGGGGGTGGGAGCAATCAGCCCCAGCATTTT.

The table lists this clonotype with many counts. The rearrangement uses TRBV6-1 and TRBJ1-1; D is uncertain. In germline, CDR1 is MNHNS, CDR2 SASEGT. The CDR3 covers 11 residues. The ends were cut back, 7 bases at V and 10 bases at J, with 13 bases in the middle. The CDR3 is CASTGPVGAFF. CDR3 sequence (DNA): TGTGCCAGCACCGGCCCTGTTGGAGCTTTCTTT.

The chain is built from TRBV6-1 and TRBJ1-2; D is unresolved. The length of the CDR3 is 14 residues. V was cut by 6 bases and J by 2 bases, with 13 bases left in between. Germline CDR1 MNHNS, CDR2 SASEGT. CDR3 loop: CASRSPGRNYGYTF. The CDR3, as DNA: TGTGCCAGCAGATCCCCTGGCAGGAACTATGGCTACACCTTC.

This clonotype was seen more than once but under ten times. V gene TRBV20-1 combines with J gene TRBJ1-4; D may be TRBD1 (6 bases). Between the trimmed V and J ends, which lost 0 bases and 3 bases, there was a span of 11 bases. CDR3 size: 15 residues. The germline gives CDR1 DFQATT, CDR2 SNEGSKA (reference sequence). CDR3 coding DNA: TGCAGTGCTAGAGATGCGGCAGGGGCTAATGAAAAACTGTTTTTT. Protein product: CSARDAAGANEKLFF.

The DNA of the CDR3 is TGCGCCAGCAGCCAAGGGAACGCTCAGGCCGCCTACGAGCAGTACTTC. It translates to CASSQGNAQAAYEQYF. The rearrangement links TRBV4-1 to TRBJ2-7; no clear D. From germline, CDR1 is MGHRA and CDR2 YSYEKL. This CDR3 is built from 16 residues. The V end lost 1 base, the J end lost 2 bases, and 15 bases lay between the germline ends.

This clonotype was seen at least ten times. The chain links TRBV10-1 to TRBJ2-5; D is perhaps TRBD1 or TRBD2 (5 bases each). V was pared by 6 bases and J by 5 bases, with 16 bases between. Germline V gives CDR1 WNHNN, CDR2 SYGVQD (reference sequence). CDR3 length equals 14 residues. The CDR3 spells CASSPGGEGETQYF. As DNA, the CDR3 is TGCGCCAGCAGCCCTGGGGGAGAAGGGGAGACCCAGTACTTC.

This clonotype has a handful of counts. This chain connects TRBV29-1 to TRBJ1-5; no reliable D call. The CDR3 is 12 residues long. Trimming took 4 bases from V and 2 from J, leaving 6 bases between them. The germline CDR1 and CDR2 sequences are SQVTM and ANQGSEA. The DNA for the CDR3 is TGCAGCGTTGGCGCGGGCAATCAGCCCCAGCATTTT. Its translation: CSVGAGNQPQHF.

This clonotype was seen more than once but under ten times. This chain uses TRBV12-3 or TRBV12-4 with TRBJ2-6; D not resolved. Trimming shortened V by 6 bases and J by 0 bases, and 9 bases separated the two germline ends. The CDR3 covers 15 residues. CDR3 loop: CASSYHSSGANVLTF. The CDR3 DNA sequence: TGTGCCAGCAGCTACCATAGCTCTGGGGCCAACGTCCTGACTTTC.

This clonotype was detected ten times or more. This chain uses TRBV11-3 with TRBJ2-2, with 8 bases lining up with TRBD2. V dropped 5 bases and J dropped 0; count of bases not matched to a gene: 2. CDR1 and CDR2 (germline): SGHNT, YENEEA. The CDR3 extends over 15 amino acids. CDR3 in amino acids: CASSVSGANTGELFF. CDR3 sequence (DNA): TGTGCCAGCAGCGTTAGCGGGGCGAACACCGGGGAGCTGTTTTTT.